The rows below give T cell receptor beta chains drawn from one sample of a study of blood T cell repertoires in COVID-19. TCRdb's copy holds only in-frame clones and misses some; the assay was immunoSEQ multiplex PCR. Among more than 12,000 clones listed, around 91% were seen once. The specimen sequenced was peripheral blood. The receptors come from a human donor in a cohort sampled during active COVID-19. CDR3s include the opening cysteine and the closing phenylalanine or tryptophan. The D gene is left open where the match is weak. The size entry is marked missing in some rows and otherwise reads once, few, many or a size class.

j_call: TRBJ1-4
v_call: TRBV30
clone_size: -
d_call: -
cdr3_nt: TGTGCCTGGAGTGGTCTGTTTAATGAAAAACTGTTTTTT
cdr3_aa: CAWSGLFNEKLFF

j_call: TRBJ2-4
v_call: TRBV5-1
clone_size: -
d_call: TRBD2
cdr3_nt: TGCGCCAGCAGCTTACCGACTAGCGGGACCATACAAAACATTCAGTACTTC
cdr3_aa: CASSLPTSGTIQNIQYF

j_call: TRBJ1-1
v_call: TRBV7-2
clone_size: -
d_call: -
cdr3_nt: TGTGCCAGCAGCTTCCAAAACACTGAAGCTTTCTTT
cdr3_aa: CASSFQNTEAFF

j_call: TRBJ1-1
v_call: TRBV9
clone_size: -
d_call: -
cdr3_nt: TGTGCCAGCAGCGTGGGACACGTGAACACTGAAGCTTTCTTT
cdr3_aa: CASSVGHVNTEAFF

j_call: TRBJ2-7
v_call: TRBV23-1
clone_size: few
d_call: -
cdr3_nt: TGCGCCAGCAGTCAATCGGCAAGGCAGGTCCACTCCTACGAGCAGTACTTC
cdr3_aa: CASSQSARQVHSYEQYF

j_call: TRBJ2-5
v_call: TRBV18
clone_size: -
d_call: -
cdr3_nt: TGTGCCAGCTCATCTCAAGAGACCCAGTACTTC
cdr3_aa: CASSSQETQYF

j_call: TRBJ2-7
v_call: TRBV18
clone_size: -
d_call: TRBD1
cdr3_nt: TGTGCCAGCTCACCTTTTCGGGACAGCTCCTACGAGCAGTACTTC
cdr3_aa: CASSPFRDSSYEQYF

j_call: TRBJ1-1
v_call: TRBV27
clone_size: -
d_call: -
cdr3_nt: TGTGCCAGCAGTTTATTTTTCAAGCCTGGAGGGAACACTGAAGCTTTCTTT
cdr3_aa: CASSLFFKPGGNTEAFF

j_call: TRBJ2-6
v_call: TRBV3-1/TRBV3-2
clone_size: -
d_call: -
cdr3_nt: TGTGCCAGCAGCCGAATTAGCTCGGTCCAAGGGGCCAACGTCCTGACTTTC
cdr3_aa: CASSRISSVQGANVLTF

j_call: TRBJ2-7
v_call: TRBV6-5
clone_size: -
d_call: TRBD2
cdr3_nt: TGTGCCAGCAGTTTAGCGGGCGTCTACGAGCAGTACTTC
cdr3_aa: CASSLAGVYEQYF

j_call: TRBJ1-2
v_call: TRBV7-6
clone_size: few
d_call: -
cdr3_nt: TGTGCCAGCAGCTTAACGGCAGGGACTAACTATGGCTACACCTTC
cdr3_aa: CASSLTAGTNYGYTF

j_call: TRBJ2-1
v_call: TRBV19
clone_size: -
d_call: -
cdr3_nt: TGTGCCAGTAATGAGAAATCCGCCTACAATGAGCAGTTCTTC
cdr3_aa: CASNEKSAYNEQFF

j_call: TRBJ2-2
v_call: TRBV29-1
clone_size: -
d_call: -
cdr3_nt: TGCAGCGTTGAAGTTCAGGGCACCGGGGAGCTGTTTTTT
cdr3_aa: CSVEVQGTGELFF

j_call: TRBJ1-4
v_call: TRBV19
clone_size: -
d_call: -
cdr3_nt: TGTGCCAGTAAGGAACAGATTAATGAAAAACTGTTTTTT
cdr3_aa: CASKEQINEKLFF

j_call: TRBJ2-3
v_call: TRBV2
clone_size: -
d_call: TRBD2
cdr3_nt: TGTGCCAGCAGGACGACTAGCGGGGGGGCCAAAGATACGCAGTATTTT
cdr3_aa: CASRTTSGGAKDTQYF

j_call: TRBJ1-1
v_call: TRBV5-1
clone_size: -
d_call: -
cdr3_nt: TGCGCCAGCAGCCCTGGGCGGGGGCTTAATTTGAACACTGAAGCTTTCTTT
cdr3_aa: CASSPGRGLNLNTEAFF

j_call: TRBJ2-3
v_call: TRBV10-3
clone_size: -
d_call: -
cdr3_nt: TGTGCCATCAGTGAGGGGGCGACAGGAGCCACAGATACGCAGTATTTT
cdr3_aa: CAISEGATGATDTQYF

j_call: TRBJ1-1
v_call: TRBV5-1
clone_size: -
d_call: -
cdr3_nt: TGCGCCAGCAGCTTGGCCGGTGGAGGGTACCACACTGAAGCTTTCTTT
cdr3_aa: CASSLAGGGYHTEAFF

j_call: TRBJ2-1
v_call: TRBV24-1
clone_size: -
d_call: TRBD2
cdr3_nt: TGTGCCACCAGTGACCCCGCCGGGACTAGGGCCAACAATGAGCAGTTCTTC
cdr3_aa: CATSDPAGTRANNEQFF

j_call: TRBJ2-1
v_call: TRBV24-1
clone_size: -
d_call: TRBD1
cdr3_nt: TGTGCCACCAGTGATCGCGGACAGGGATCCTACAATGAGCAGTTCTTC
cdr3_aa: CATSDRGQGSYNEQFF

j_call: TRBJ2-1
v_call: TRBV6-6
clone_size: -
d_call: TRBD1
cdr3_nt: TGTGCCAGCAGTAAGGCAGGGGGCGGTGAGCAGTTCTTC
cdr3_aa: CASSKAGGGEQFF

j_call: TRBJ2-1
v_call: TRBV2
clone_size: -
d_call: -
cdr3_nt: TGTGCCAGCAGCGCCCGGGACTTGAGCTCCTACAATGAGCAGTTCTTC
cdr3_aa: CASSARDLSSYNEQFF

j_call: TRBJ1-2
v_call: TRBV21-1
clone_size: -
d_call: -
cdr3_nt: TGTGCCAGCAGCAGACAGGGGGTTGGTGGCTACACCTTC
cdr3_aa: CASSRQGVGGYTF

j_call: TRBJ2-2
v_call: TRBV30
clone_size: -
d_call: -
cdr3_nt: TGTGCCTGGGCCCGACAAGCCAACGGGGAGCTGTTTTTT
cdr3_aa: CAWARQANGELFF

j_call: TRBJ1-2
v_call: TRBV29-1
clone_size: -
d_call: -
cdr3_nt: TGCAGCGTTGGACAGAACGATGGCTACACCTTC
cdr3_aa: CSVGQNDGYTF

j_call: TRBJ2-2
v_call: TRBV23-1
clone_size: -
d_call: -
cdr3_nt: TGCGCCAGCAGTCAATCGCGAGGGAATCCCCCATTGAACACCGGGGAGCTGTTTTTT
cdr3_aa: CASSQSRGNPPLNTGELFF

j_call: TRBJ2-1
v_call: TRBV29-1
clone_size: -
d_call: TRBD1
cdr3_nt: TGCAGCGTTGATACACAGGGGTCTGAGCAGTTCTTC
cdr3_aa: CSVDTQGSEQFF

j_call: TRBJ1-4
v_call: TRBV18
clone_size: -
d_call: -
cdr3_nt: TGTGCCAGCTCACTTCGGACAGCAACTAATGAAAAACTGTTTTTT
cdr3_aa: CASSLRTATNEKLFF

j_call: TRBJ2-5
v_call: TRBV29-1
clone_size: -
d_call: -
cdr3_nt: TGCAGCGTTGGTCAGCTAGGAGAGACCCAGTACTTC
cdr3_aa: CSVGQLGETQYF

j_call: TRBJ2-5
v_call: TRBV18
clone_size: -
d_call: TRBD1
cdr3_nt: TGTGCCAGCGGTCAGGGACAGGGTGTGGAGACCCAGTACTTC
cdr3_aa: CASGQGQGVETQYF

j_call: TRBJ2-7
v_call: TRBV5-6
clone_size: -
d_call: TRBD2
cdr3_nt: TGTGCCAGCAGCTTTAGCGGGATCAACGAGCAGTACTTC
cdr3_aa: CASSFSGINEQYF

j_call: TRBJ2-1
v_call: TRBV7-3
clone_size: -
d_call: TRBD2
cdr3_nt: TGTGCCAGCAGCCAAAGTGGGGCTAGCGGGTACAATGAGCAGTTCTTC
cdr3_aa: CASSQSGASGYNEQFF

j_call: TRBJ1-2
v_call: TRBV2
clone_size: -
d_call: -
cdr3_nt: TGTGCCAGCAGTGTGTCCCGGGCGGCAGGGGATCAAGGCTACACCTTC
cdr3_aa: CASSVSRAAGDQGYTF

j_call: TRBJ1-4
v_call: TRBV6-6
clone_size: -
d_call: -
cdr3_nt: TGTGCCAGCAGTTACTCTGGTCGGGGGATCGATGAAAAACTGTTTTTT
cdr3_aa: CASSYSGRGIDEKLFF

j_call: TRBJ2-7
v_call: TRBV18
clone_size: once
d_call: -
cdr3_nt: TGTGCCAGCTCACCACCTTTGGCAAAACGGAGAATTTACGAGCAGTACTTC
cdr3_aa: CASSPPLAKRRIYEQYF

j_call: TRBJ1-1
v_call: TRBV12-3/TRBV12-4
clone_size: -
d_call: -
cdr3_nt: TGTGCCAGCAGACGCAGACAGTACACTGAAGCTTTCTTT
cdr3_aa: CASRRRQYTEAFF

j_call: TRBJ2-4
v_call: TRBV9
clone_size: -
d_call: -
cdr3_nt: TGTGCCAGCAGCGTAGAAGGGACTCTCACGGGACAGCTAGCCAAAAACATTCAGTACTTC
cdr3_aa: CASSVEGTLTGQLAKNIQYF

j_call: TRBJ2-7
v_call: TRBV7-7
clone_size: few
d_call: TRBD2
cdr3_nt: TGTGCCAGCAGCTTAGGCCTAGCGGGAGACGAGCAGTACTTC
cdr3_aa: CASSLGLAGDEQYF

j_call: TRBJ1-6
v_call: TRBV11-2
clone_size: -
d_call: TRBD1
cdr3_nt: TGTGCCAGCAGCTTAGAAGGGGGCCTTAATTCACCCCTCCACTTT
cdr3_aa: CASSLEGGLNSPLHF

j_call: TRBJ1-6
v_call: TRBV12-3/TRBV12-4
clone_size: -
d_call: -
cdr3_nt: TGTGCCAGCAGTTTAGCACAGGGTTCACCCCTCCACTTT
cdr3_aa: CASSLAQGSPLHF

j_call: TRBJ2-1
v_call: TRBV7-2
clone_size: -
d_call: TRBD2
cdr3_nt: TGTGCCAGCAGCTTGAGCGGGAGTGGTAGCTACAATGAGCAGTTCTTC
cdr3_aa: CASSLSGSGSYNEQFF

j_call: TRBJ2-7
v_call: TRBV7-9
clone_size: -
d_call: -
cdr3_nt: TGTGCCAGCAGTCTCTATGGCGAGCAGTACTTC
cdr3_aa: CASSLYGEQYF

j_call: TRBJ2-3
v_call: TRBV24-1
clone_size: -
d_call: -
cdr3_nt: TGTGCCACCAGTGATTCTACAGGGTCAGATACGCAGTATTTT
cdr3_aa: CATSDSTGSDTQYF

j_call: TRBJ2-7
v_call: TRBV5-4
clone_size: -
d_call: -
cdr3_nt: TGTGCCAGCAGCTTGGATTCAGGGACCTACGAGCAGTACTTC
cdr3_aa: CASSLDSGTYEQYF

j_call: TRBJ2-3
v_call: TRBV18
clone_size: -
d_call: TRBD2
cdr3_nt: TGTGCCAGCGGGACTAGGGGACCAGATACGCAGTATTTT
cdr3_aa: CASGTRGPDTQYF

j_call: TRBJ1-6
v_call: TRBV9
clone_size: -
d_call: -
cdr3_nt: TGTGCCAGCAGCGTGGATTCAGGCAGGAATTCACCCCTCCACTTT
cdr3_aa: CASSVDSGRNSPLHF

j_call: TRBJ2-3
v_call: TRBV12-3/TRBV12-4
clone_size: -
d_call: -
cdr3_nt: TGTGCCAGCAGTACATTAGCGGCACCCTTGGTGTATTTT
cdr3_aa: CASSTLAAPLVYF

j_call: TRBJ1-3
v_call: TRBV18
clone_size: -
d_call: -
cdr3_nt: TGTGCCAGCTCACCGGGAGACTCTGGAAACACCATATATTTT
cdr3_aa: CASSPGDSGNTIYF

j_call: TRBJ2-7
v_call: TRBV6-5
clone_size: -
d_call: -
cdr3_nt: TGTGCCAGCAGTATTGACCCGAGCGGTTACGAGCAGTACTTC
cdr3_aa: CASSIDPSGYEQYF

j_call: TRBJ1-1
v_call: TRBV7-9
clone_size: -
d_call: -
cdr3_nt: TGTGCCAGCAGACCAAAAGCCCGGTTAGGGAGTGAAGCTTTCTTT
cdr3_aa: CASRPKARLGSEAFF

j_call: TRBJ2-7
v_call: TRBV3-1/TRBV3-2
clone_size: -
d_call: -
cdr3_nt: TGTGCCAGCAGCCAAGACACAGGGATCTCCTACGAGCAGTACTTC
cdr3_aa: CASSQDTGISYEQYF

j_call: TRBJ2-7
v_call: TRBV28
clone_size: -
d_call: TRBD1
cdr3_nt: TGTGCCAGCAGTTTAATACCGGGACAGGGTACCTACGAGCAGTACTTC
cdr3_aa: CASSLIPGQGTYEQYF

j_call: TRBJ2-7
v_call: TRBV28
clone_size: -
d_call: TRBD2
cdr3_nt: TGTGCCAGCAGTTTTGGGCTAGCGGAGTCCTACGAGCAGTACTTC
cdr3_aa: CASSFGLAESYEQYF

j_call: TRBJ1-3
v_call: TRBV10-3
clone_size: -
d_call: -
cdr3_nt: TGTGCCTCACAGGGATTTGAGGCTGGAAACACCATATATTTT
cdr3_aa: CASQGFEAGNTIYF

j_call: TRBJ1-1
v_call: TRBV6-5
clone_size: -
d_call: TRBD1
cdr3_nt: TGTGCCAGTTCTTCGGACAGGGCATCTTACACTGAAGCTTTCTTT
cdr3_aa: CASSSDRASYTEAFF